This section outlines one T cell receptor beta chain sequence together with its context. Bulk CD8+ and CD4+ cells came from magnetic negative isolation; CD8+ TEMRA by FACS. The authors reverse transcribed roughly 0.5 to 1 ug RNA with random hexamers. The authors amplified TCR beta CDR3 across 54 Vbeta and 13 Jbeta using immunoSEQ multiplex PCR. TCRdb passed the immunoSEQ multiplex PCR reads through MiXCR, listing each CDR3 protein once. The sample includes almost 450,000 distinct CDR3 sequences, more than 80% of them seen just once. This specimen comes from a study of CD8 T cells in Susac syndrome. The V and J ends lost 10 bases and 3 bases respectively, with 13 bases between them. Looked up from germline, CDR1 is MNHEY and CDR2 is SVGEGT. The CDR3 is made up of 12 amino acids.

The sequence came from a human donor with multiple sclerosis. Source material: CD8+ T cells from PBMCs. The chain couples TRBV6-2 or TRBV6-3 to TRBJ2-7, with a possible D match to TRBD2 (6 bases). The chain's CDR3 is CATTAGLYEQYF. CDR3 nucleotides: TGTGCCACCACGGCGGGACTCTACGAGCAGTACTTC.